This T cell receptor (beta chain) was sequenced in a study of cytomegalovirus exposure and HLA in healthy donors. Findings of the study overall: In a later analysis, most CMV-associated TCR beta chains appeared HLA-restricted. Some TCR beta chains (164 of them) were listed as cytomegalovirus-associated. Later analysis indicated greater clonal expansion among HLA-associated TCR beta chains than among equally common other chains.

It was with 60 Vbeta and 13 Jbeta primers that the PCR ran. Assay: immunoSEQ multiplex PCR; the TCRdb copy retains only in-frame clones and omits some. The table lists 200,000 to 250,000 clones, approximately 70% of them singletons. Regarding this clone: The antigen remains unidentified.

This clonotype originated in a man between 40 and 49 years old in good health and CMV-seropositive. The specimen was PBMCs.

As DNA, the CDR3 is TGTGCCAGCAGTACAGGACAGGCCCTTGGCTACACCTTC. Encoded protein: CASSTGQALGYTF. The J gene is TRBJ1-2, the V gene TRBV6-5, with 7 bases aligning to TRBD1. With 5 bases clipped from V and 7 bases from J, the junction kept 7 bases outside the gene matches. CDR1 and CDR2 from the germline V gene are MNHEY and SVGAGI. This CDR3 contains 13 residues.